The entry that follows covers one TCR beta chain sequence. There is no known antigen for this receptor. Sequencing took place on a NextSeq 550. The Human TCR Profiling Kit (MiLaboratory) was used to make UMI-labeled 5' RACE TRB cDNA libraries. The full amount of extracted RNA was used for cDNA synthesis, and the full amount of resulting cDNA was used for PCR amplification. Libraries were prepared in parallel using an identical number of PCR cycles. Processing in the source paper ran as follows. MIGEC and MiXCR extracted about 50,000 +/- 10,000 unique UMI-labeled TRB cDNA molecules per library, requiring at least two reads per UMI. On average, each library contained approximately 40,000 +/- 10,000 functional in-frame TRB CDR3 nucleotide clonotypes without stop codons. After each sample was downsampled to 5000 UMI-labeled TRB molecules, VDJtools was used to calculate diversity metrics such as normalized Shannon-Wiener and Chao1. VDJtools computed clonotype-size-weighted physicochemical properties of the central five CDR3 residues: interaction energy, strength, volume and Kidera factor 4. With the reads reprocessed by TCRdb, a single entry stands for each CDR3 protein sequence and no DNA is reported. These V and J calls rely on TCRdb rather than the paper's analysis. The sample's clone listing holds approximately 24,000 distinct CDR3 sequences. In total, the top ten clones hold about 3% of the sample.

Via the germline V gene, CDR1 is SGHVS and CDR2 FNYEAQ. Including cysteine and phenylalanine, the CDR3 has 16 amino acids. No DNA sequence is on record. Each CD8+ T cell subset was flow-sorted in triplicate, with about 320,000 cells per subset placed directly into RLT lysis buffer. To keep memory contaminants out, a stringent definition of naive CD8+ T cells was applied: CD45RO-CCR7+CD27+CD95-. Standard density gradient centrifugation was used to isolate peripheral blood mononuclear cells from buffy coats. Naive CXCR3-negative and CXCR3-positive CD8+ T cells were flow-sorted on a FACSAria III. An RNeasy Mini Kit was used to extract total RNA from the sorted cells. This record belongs to a study of CXCR3-negative and CXCR3-positive naive CD8 T cells (dated by TCRdb to the late 2010s). Regarding the complete study: In total, approximately 140 million TRB reads were obtained, which works out to roughly 1.5 +/- 0.3 million reads per library. Diversity and physicochemical repertoire analyses covered some eleven donors pooled from two independent experiments. For the TRBV-TRBJ cluster analysis, the naive subsets came from a handful of donors, while the memory cells came from 3 donors. Summary of the overall study and its limitations: Surface CD5, linked to self-reactivity in mice, was comparable between naive subsets; TCR interaction strength was therefore also inferred from TRB CDR3 physicochemical properties. CXCR3 expression partially decreased after cryopreservation, so most assays used freshly isolated PBMCs. Compared with CXCR3-negative naive cells, CXCR3-positive naive cells had TRB CDR3s with higher hydrophobicity (lower Kidera factor 4), lower energy, and higher strength and volume indices. Both naive subsets had comparably high repertoire diversity, while memory CD8+ T cells had much lower repertoire diversity. TRBV-TRBJ usage was similar between naive CXCR3-negative and CXCR3-positive cells from the same donor, while memory cells showed distinct patterns.

Recombination linked TRBV7-6 to TRBJ1-1; TCRdb returns TRBD1, unconfirmable since there is no DNA. The sequenced sample consisted of naive CXCR3- CD8+ T cells from blood. The cell subset or site label of this sample denotes: CD45RO-CCR7+CD27+CD95- naive CD8+ T cells lacking CXCR3 (TNR3-). This clonotype originated in a human donor in good health. Some clones in this sample may be carry-over from other donors' samples. CDR3 loop: CASSLDVGTPGTEAFF.